This TCR beta chain was sequenced for a study of early T cells in non-severe SARS-CoV-2 infection. In the study overall: Sequencing was performed on bulk RNA from unsorted whole blood, leaving chains unpaired.

J gave up 5 bases and V 4 bases, and 3 bases lay outside the gene matches. Germline V gives CDR1 LGHNA, CDR2 YSLEER. The CDR3 contains 14 residues. This clonotype was seen at least ten times. As yet, its antigen is unknown. Unique molecular identifiers (one per individual cDNA molecule) were attached. TCRdb re-analysed the 5' RACE reads in MiXCR, keeping a single row per CDR3 protein. This table has tens of thousands of distinct CDR3 sequences, about 9.4% appearing once. Study-wide results and limits: Matches to VDJdb favored anti-spike CD8 responses and missed private and CD4 specificities.

Sequenced sample: whole blood. This rearrangement joins TRBV4-3 to TRBJ2-3; 10 nucleotides agree with TRBD2. The sequence derives from an adult who was a healthcare worker with PCR-confirmed SARS-CoV-2 infection or an uninfected control (not recorded which). Here the CDR3 DNA reads TGCGCCAGCAGCCCTAGGACTAGCGGAGATACGCAGTATTTT. Its translation: CASSPRTSGDTQYF.